The 18 T cell receptor beta chains presented below share a single source sample, sequenced in a study of cytomegalovirus exposure and HLA in healthy donors. The PCR made use of 60 Vbeta and 13 Jbeta primers. Produced via immunoSEQ multiplex PCR; TCRdb's table is partial and in-frame only. The table records some 100,000 clones, 79% of them present only once. Sequences were obtained from PBMCs. Receptors originate from a female donor in good health and CMV-seropositive.

This clone has only one observation. The chain carries TRBV10-1 and TRBJ2-5, with D perhaps matching TRBD2 (5 bases). This CDR3 has 15 amino acids. Trimming pared 0 bases from V and 1 base from J, leaving 9 bases between. The germline CDR1 and CDR2 sequences are WNHNN and SYGVQD (reference sequence). The CDR3 reads CASSESTGIQETQYF. CDR3 in DNA: TGCGCCAGCAGTGAGTCGACGGGGATCCAAGAGACCCAGTACTTC.

The CDR3 spells CASSESGRNQPQHF. In DNA form, the CDR3 reads TGTGCCAGCAGTGAGTCGGGTCGCAATCAGCCCCAGCATTTT. This rearrangement joins TRBV6-1 to TRBJ1-5, with D hard to call. Looked up from germline, CDR1 is MNHNS and CDR2 is SASEGT. V was cut by 3 bases and J by 2 bases, with 8 bases left in between. The CDR3 is 14 amino acids.

The rearrangement uses TRBV4-3 and TRBJ2-3, with TRBD2 matching 9 bases. The CDR3 has 17 residues. Germline V gene data show CDR1 as LGHNA and CDR2 as YSLEER. V was clipped by 1 base and J by 4 bases; unmatched bases: 9. The chain's CDR3 is CASSQGGGGGAPDTQYF. Here the CDR3 DNA reads TGCGCCAGCAGCCAAGGGGGCGGCGGGGGGGCCCCAGATACGCAGTATTTT.

The rearrangement uses TRBV18 and TRBJ2-2, with D possibly being TRBD2 (5 bases). CDR1 KGHSH and CDR2 LQKENI come from the germline V gene. V dropped 2 bases and J dropped 1 base, with 14 bases sitting between them. The CDR3 contains 17 residues. DNA for the CDR3: TGTGCCAGCTCACCAGTTCTTTCGAGCGGGAACACCGGGGAGCTGTTTTTT. This translates into CASSPVLSSGNTGELFF.

The V and J genes are TRBV10-1 and TRBJ2-3; 9 bases map to TRBD2. V dropped 7 bases and J dropped 1; count of bases not matched to a gene: 12. CDR3 length: 17 amino acids. Germline V gene lookup returns CDR1 WNHNN and CDR2 SYGVQD (reference sequence). The CDR3 bases are TGCGCCAGCAATAGCGGGAGTGGAGGTTGGGGCACAGATACGCAGTATTTT. Encoded protein: CASNSGSGGWGTDTQYF.

J is TRBJ1-3 and V is TRBV2; 8 bases map to TRBD1. The CDR3 loop spans 15 amino acids. CDR1 SNHLY and CDR2 FYNNEI come from the germline V gene. V shed 8 bases and J 1 base; nucleotides not matched to a gene: 7. The CDR3: CASLGDRKSGNTIYF. The CDR3 nucleotides are TGTGCCAGCTTGGGGGACAGGAAGTCTGGAAACACCATATATTTT.

J is TRBJ2-3 and V is TRBV6-1; perhaps TRBD1 as D (5 bases). CDR3 length: 13 amino acids. The V gene's germline CDR1 is MNHNS and CDR2 SASEGT. Trimming removed 6 bases at V and 5 bases at J, with 12 bases between. CDR3 bases: TGTGCCAGCAGCGGTGGGGCCAGAGATACGCAGTATTTT. Protein: CASSGGARDTQYF.

CDR3 DNA sequence: TGCGCCAGCAGCAAGGGACAGCCAAACACTGAAGCTTTCTTT. It translates to CASSKGQPNTEAFF. The chain carries TRBV5-1 and TRBJ1-1; 7 nucleotides match TRBD1. Looked up from germline, CDR1 is SGHRS and CDR2 is YFSETQ. V trimming: 4 bases; J trimming: 2 bases; junction bases outside the gene matches: 5. The CDR3 extends over 14 amino acids.

This chain connects TRBV2 to TRBJ1-2; 8 positions agree with TRBD1. The CDR3 consists of 14 residues. Trimming took 4 bases from V and 4 from J; bases not matched to a gene: 5. From germline, CDR1 is SNHLY and CDR2 FYNNEI. The CDR3, as DNA: TGTGCCAGCAGTGTCCACGACAGGGGCTATGGCTACACCTTC. Translation: CASSVHDRGYGYTF. Full variable domain (outside the CDR3, taken from reference TRBV2 and TRBJ1-2): EPEVTQTPSHQVTQMGQEVILRCVPISNHLYFYWYRQILGQKVEFLVSFYNNEISEKSEIFDDQFSVERPDGSNFTLKIRSTKLEDSAMYFCASSVHDRGYGYTFGSGTRLTVV.

The V gene is TRBV5-5, the J gene TRBJ2-5, with TRBD2 identical over 7 bases. V lost 0 bases, J lost 5 bases, and 4 bases stayed unmatched. The germline V gene encodes CDR1 SGHKS and CDR2 YYEKEE (reference sequence). CDR3 length: 14 amino acids. For the CDR3, the DNA is TGTGCCAGCAGCTTGGGACTAGCATTTGAGACCCAGTACTTC. This encodes CASSLGLAFETQYF. The entire variable domain, with the rest obtained from reference TRBV5-5 and TRBJ2-5, is as follows: DAGVTQSPTHLIKTRGQQVTLRCSPISGHKSVSWYQQVLGQGPQFIFQYYEKEERGRGNFPDRFSARQFPNYSSELNVNALLLGDSALYLCASSLGLAFETQYFGPGTRLLVL.

V is TRBV19 and J is TRBJ1-2; D possibly corresponds to TRBD1 (5 bases). Per the germline V gene, CDR1 is LNHDA and CDR2 is SQIVND (reference sequence). Trimming shortened V by 9 bases and J by 8 bases, and 16 bases separated the two germline ends. The CDR3 runs to 12 residues. The CDR3 DNA is TGTGCCAGCAGGGCAGGGTCTTCAGGCTACACCTTC. Amino acids: CASRAGSSGYTF.

This clone showed up just once. The chain joins TRBV7-9 to TRBJ2-2, with a tentative D call TRBD2 (5 bases). The CDR3 loop spans 13 amino acids. V dropped 6 bases and J dropped 6 bases, with 11 bases sitting between them. Germline CDR1 is SEHNR and CDR2 is FQNEAQ (reference sequence). The CDR3: CASSTRVPGELFF. Here the CDR3 DNA reads TGTGCCAGCAGTACTAGGGTGCCCGGGGAGCTGTTTTTT.

The CDR3 spells CASSHPGQGSDEQYF. Written as DNA, the CDR3 is TGTGCCAGCAGCCACCCGGGACAGGGGTCCGACGAGCAGTACTTC. The J gene is TRBJ2-7, the V gene TRBV6-1; 10 nucleotides line up with TRBD1. V was pared by 6 bases and J by 5 bases, with 10 bases of the junction left unmatched. The CDR3 extends over 15 amino acids. CDR1 and CDR2 from the germline V gene are MNHNS and SASEGT.

V is TRBV11-2 and J is TRBJ2-2, with D unclear. This CDR3 has 14 residues. Germline assignment: CDR1 SGHAT and CDR2 FQNNGV. V gave up 1 base and J gave up 5 bases, with 8 bases separating them. The CDR3 loop is CASSLAPVTGELFF. The CDR3 nucleotides read TGTGCCAGCAGCTTAGCTCCTGTTACCGGGGAGCTGTTTTTT.

In this sample, this clone turned up a few times. This CDR3 reads CASSYRETGGLEQYF. The CDR3 nucleotides read TGTGCCAGCAGTTATCGAGAGACAGGGGGACTCGAGCAGTACTTC. The rearrangement joins TRBV6-5 to TRBJ2-7; 9 positions agree with TRBD1. Germline CDR1 and CDR2: MNHEY and SVGAGI. The CDR3 length is 15 residues. V lost 3 bases, J lost 6 bases, and 9 bases stayed unmatched.

The chain employs TRBV18 and TRBJ1-5; perhaps TRBD1 as D (6 bases). Germline lookup yields CDR1 KGHSH and CDR2 LQKENI. The CDR3 is 13 amino acids. Between the trimmed V and J ends, which lost 6 bases and 6 bases, there was a span of 12 bases. The CDR3 region is CASSGAGIQPQHF. The CDR3 bases are TGTGCCAGCTCGGGGGCAGGGATTCAGCCCCAGCATTTT.

The J gene is TRBJ2-5, the V gene TRBV2, with D possibly matching TRBD2 (6 bases). The tail of the sequence fits TRBJ2-7 better, so the J call may be wrong. From germline, CDR1 is SNHLY and CDR2 FYNNEI. The CDR3 has 13 residues. CDR3 in amino acids: CASVPGDGYEQYF. CDR3 nucleotides: TGTGCCAGCGTGCCGGGGGACGGCTACGAGCAGTACTTC.

The chain combines TRBV2 with TRBJ1-5; D may be TRBD1 (5 bases). V was shortened by 6 bases and J by 3 bases, with 15 bases between the two germline ends. The germline V gene has CDR1 SNHLY and CDR2 FYNNEI. This CDR3 spans 15 amino acids. The CDR3 sequence: CASRERDSLNQPQHF. CDR3 DNA sequence: TGTGCCAGCAGGGAGAGGGACTCCCTCAATCAGCCCCAGCATTTT.